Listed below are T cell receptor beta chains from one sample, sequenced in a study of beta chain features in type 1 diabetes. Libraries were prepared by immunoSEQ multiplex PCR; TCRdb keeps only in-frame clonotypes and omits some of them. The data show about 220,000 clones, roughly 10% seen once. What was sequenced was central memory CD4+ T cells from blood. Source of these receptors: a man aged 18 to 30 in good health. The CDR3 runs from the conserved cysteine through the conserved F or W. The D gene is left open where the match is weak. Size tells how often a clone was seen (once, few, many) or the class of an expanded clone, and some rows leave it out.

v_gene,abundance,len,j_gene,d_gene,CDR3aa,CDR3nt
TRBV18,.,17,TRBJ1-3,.,CASSPQGPKASGNTIYF,TGTGCCAGCTCACCCCAGGGACCGAAAGCCTCTGGAAACACCATATATTTT
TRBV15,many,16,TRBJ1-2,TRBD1,CATSRGTGPFNYGYTF,TGTGCCACCAGCAGAGGGACAGGGCCGTTTAACTATGGCTACACCTTC
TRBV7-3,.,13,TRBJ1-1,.,CASSLTGSTEAFF,TGTGCCAGCAGCTTAACCGGGAGCACTGAAGCTTTCTTT
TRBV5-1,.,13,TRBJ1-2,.,CASSSIGSYGYTF,TGCGCCAGCAGCTCGATAGGTTCCTATGGCTACACCTTC
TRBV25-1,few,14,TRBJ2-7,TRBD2,CASSEPGTRGEQYF,TGTGCCAGCAGTGAACCGGGGACTAGGGGCGAGCAGTACTTC
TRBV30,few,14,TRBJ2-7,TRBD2,CAVRSSGRRDEQYF,TGTGCCGTACGTTCTAGCGGGAGGCGAGACGAGCAGTACTTC
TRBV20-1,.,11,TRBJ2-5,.,CSARTTETQYF,TGCAGTGCCAGAACGACGGAGACCCAGTACTTC
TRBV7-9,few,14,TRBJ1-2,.,CASSLGQINYGYTF,TGTGCCAGCAGCCTGGGACAAATCAACTATGGCTACACCTTC
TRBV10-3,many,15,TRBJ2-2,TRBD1,CAISATGANTGELFF,TGTGCCATCTCCGCGACAGGGGCGAACACCGGGGAGCTGTTTTTT
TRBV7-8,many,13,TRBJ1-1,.,CASSRLQGTEAFF,TGTGCCAGCAGCCGTCTACAAGGCACTGAAGCTTTCTTT
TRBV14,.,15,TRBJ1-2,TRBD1,CASSQARQGGYGYTF,TGTGCCAGCAGCCAAGCTCGACAGGGGGGCTATGGCTACACCTTC
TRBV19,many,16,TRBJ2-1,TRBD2,CASSHRPGLAGNEQFF,TGTGCCAGTAGCCACCGTCCCGGACTAGCCGGCAATGAGCAGTTCTTC
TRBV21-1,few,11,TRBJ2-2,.,CASSNTGELFF,TGTGCCAGCAGCAACACCGGGGAGCTGTTTTTT
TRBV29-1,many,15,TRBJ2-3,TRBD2,CSVLGLAGGSDTQYF,TGCAGCGTTCTCGGACTAGCGGGAGGGTCAGATACGCAGTATTTT
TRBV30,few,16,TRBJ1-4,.,CAWSLGRASPEEKLFF,TGTGCCTGGAGCCTAGGCCGGGCCTCTCCGGAGGAAAAACTGTTTTTT
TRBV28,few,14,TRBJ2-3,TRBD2,CASSSGTSTDTQYF,TGTGCCAGCAGTTCCGGGACTAGTACAGATACGCAGTATTTT
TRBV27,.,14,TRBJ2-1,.,CASSRGDSYNEQFF,TGTGCCAGCAGTCGAGGGGACTCCTACAATGAGCAGTTCTTC
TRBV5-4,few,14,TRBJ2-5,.,CASSAPGVGETQYF,TGTGCCAGCAGCGCGCCCGGAGTAGGGGAGACCCAGTACTTC
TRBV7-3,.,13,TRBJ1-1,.,CASSPQMDTEAFF,TGTGCCAGCAGCCCGCAGATGGACACTGAAGCTTTCTTT
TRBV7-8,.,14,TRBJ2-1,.,CASSLGVIGNEQFF,TGTGCCAGCAGCCTTGGCGTGATCGGCAATGAGCAGTTCTTC
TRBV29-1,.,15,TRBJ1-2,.,CSVVGFRGFGYGYTF,TGCAGCGTTGTGGGGTTTCGAGGGTTCGGGTATGGCTACACCTTC
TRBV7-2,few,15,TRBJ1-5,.,CASSLVVGLDQPQHF,TGTGCCAGCAGCTTAGTAGTGGGCCTGGATCAGCCCCAGCATTTT
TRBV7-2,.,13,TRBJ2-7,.,CASSLAFLGEQYF,TGTGCCAGCAGCTTAGCATTTTTGGGAGAGCAGTACTTC
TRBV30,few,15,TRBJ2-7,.,CAWRRLRDGPYEQYF,TGTGCCTGGAGGCGTCTCCGGGACGGGCCCTACGAGCAGTACTTC
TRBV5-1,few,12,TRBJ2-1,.,CASSLDANEQFF,TGCGCCAGCAGCTTGGATGCAAATGAGCAGTTCTTC
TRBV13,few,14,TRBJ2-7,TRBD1,CASSLDRRSYEQYF,TGTGCCAGCAGCCTGGACAGGCGTTCCTACGAGCAGTACTTC
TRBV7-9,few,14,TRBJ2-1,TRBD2,CASSLSGAYNEQFF,TGTGCCAGCAGCTTAAGCGGGGCCTACAATGAGCAGTTCTTC
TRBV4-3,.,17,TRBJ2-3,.,CASSQIFGGTSTDTQYF,TGCGCCAGCAGCCAAATCTTTGGCGGAACTAGCACAGATACGCAGTATTTT
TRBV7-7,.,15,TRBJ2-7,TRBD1,CASSFNRGKGYEQYF,TGTGCTAGCAGCTTTAACAGGGGAAAGGGCTACGAGCAGTACTTC
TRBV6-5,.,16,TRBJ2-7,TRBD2,CASSWGLAGGEREQYF,TGTGCCAGCAGTTGGGGACTAGCGGGAGGGGAGCGCGAGCAGTACTTC
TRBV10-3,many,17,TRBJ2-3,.,CAISDSTTPGGTDTQYF,TGTGCCATCAGTGACTCGACAACCCCAGGTGGCACAGATACGCAGTATTTT
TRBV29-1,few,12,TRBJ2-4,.,CSVEGNRDIQYF,TGCAGCGTTGAAGGGAACAGGGACATTCAGTACTTC
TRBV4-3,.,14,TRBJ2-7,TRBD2,CASSHKREVNEQYF,TGCGCCAGCAGCCATAAGCGGGAAGTTAACGAGCAGTACTTC
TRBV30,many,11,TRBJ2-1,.,CAWSVRREQFF,TGTGCCTGGAGTGTACGTCGTGAGCAGTTCTTC
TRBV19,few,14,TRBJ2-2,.,CASKRQANTGELFF,TGTGCCAGTAAAAGGCAGGCGAACACCGGGGAGCTGTTTTTT
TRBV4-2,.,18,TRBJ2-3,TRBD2,CASSQVLAGVGMADTQYF,TGTGCCAGCAGCCAAGTACTAGCGGGAGTGGGGATGGCAGATACGCAGTATTTT
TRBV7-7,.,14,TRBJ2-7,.,CASSPDTFRYEQYF,TGTGCTAGCAGCCCGGACACCTTCCGCTACGAGCAGTACTTC
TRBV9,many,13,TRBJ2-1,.,CASSEGTGLGQFF,TGTGCCAGCAGCGAGGGCACAGGATTAGGGCAGTTCTTC
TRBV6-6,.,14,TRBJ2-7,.,CASSYSVVTYEQYF,TGTGCCAGCAGTTACTCCGTAGTAACCTACGAGCAGTACTTC
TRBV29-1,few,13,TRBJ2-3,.,CSVEELGAGVQYF,TGCAGCGTTGAAGAGCTTGGAGCTGGAGTGCAGTATTTT
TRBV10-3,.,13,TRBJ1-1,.,CATGGGLGTEAFF,TGTGCCACCGGTGGGGGGTTGGGGACTGAAGCTTTCTTT
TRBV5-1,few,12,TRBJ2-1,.,CASSLVRDEQFF,TGCGCCAGCAGCTTGGTTCGCGATGAGCAGTTCTTC
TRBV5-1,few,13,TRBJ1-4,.,CASSYLPGEKLFF,TGCGCCAGCAGTTACCTGCCTGGTGAAAAACTGTTTTTT
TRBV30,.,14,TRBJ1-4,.,CAWSPTGLREKLFF,TGTGCCTGGAGTCCGACAGGCCTTCGGGAAAAACTGTTTTTT
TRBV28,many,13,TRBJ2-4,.,CATATQGRHIQYF,TGTGCCACCGCGACGCAGGGGAGGCACATTCAGTACTTC
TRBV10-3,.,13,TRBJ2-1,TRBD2,CAITGTSVNEQFF,TGTGCCATCACTGGGACTAGCGTCAATGAGCAGTTCTTC
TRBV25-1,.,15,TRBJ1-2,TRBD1,CASSYTGTGVYGYTF,TGTGCCAGCAGCTACACCGGGACAGGCGTCTATGGCTACACCTTC
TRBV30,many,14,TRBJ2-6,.,CAWSRVERANVLTF,TGTGCCTGGAGTAGGGTAGAAAGGGCCAACGTCCTGACTTTC
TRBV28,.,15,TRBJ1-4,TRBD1,CASSTTGATNEKLFF,TGTGCCAGCAGTACCACAGGGGCAACTAATGAAAAACTGTTTTTT
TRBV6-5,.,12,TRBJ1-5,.,CASGPARQPQHF,TGTGCCAGCGGCCCTGCGCGTCAGCCCCAGCATTTT
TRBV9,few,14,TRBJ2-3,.,CASSVRQTTDTQYF,TGTGCCAGCAGCGTACGACAGACCACAGATACGCAGTATTTT
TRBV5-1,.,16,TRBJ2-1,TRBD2,CASSPVLAGVVNEQFF,TGCGCCAGCAGCCCGGTCCTAGCGGGAGTGGTAAATGAGCAGTTCTTC
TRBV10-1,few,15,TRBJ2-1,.,CASSEVGTSHNEQFF,TGCGCCAGCAGTGAGGTTGGGACATCTCACAATGAGCAGTTCTTC
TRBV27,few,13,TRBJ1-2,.,CASSPQPRAGYTF,TGTGCCAGCAGTCCCCAGCCACGGGCGGGATACACCTTC
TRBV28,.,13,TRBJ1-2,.,CASSDRSNYGYTF,TGTGCCAGCAGTGATAGGAGTAACTATGGCTACACCTTC
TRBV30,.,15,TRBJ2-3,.,CAHDAGVASTDTQYF,TGTGCCCACGACGCAGGGGTTGCGAGCACAGATACGCAGTATTTT
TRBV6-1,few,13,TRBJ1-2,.,CASSRGPFYGYTF,TGTGCCAGCAGTAGGGGACCTTTCTATGGCTACACCTTC
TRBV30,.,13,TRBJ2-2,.,CAERGARTGELFF,TGTGCCGAGAGGGGGGCGCGCACCGGGGAGCTGTTTTTT
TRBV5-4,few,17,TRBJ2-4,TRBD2,CASSQPSGTSGKNIQYF,TGTGCCAGCAGCCAACCATCAGGGACTAGCGGGAAAAACATTCAGTACTTC